The rows below give T cell receptor beta chains drawn from one sample of a study of CD8+ T cells in alopecia areata. Here immunoSEQ multiplex PCR was the method, and the copy in TCRdb shows in-frame clones only, minus some. This sample has approximately 210,000 clones, with over 40% found just once. The specimen was CD4+ T cells sorted from blood, collected at approximately week 37, from a patient treated with tofacitinib. The receptors originated from a human donor with alopecia areata. The CDR3 runs from the conserved cysteine through the conserved F or W. D genes are given only for firm matches. The listing skips clone size in some rows; elsewhere it reads once, few, many or a size class.

J gene,V gene,clone size,D gene,CDR3 DNA,CDR3 protein
TRBJ2-7,TRBV6-6,-,TRBD2,TGTGCCAGCACCCCGAGGGCGGGGGGCAACGAGCAGTACTTC,CASTPRAGGNEQYF
TRBJ1-5,TRBV2,few,-,TGTGCCAGCAGGAAGGGGACCGACCTGGGACAGCCCCAGCATTTT,CASRKGTDLGQPQHF
TRBJ1-1,TRBV29-1,-,-,TGCAGCGCTGTCAGGAGGAACACTGAAGCTTTCTTT,CSAVRRNTEAFF
TRBJ2-1,TRBV2,few,-,TGTGCCAGCTTGCGGGACAACTACAATGAGCAGTTCTTC,CASLRDNYNEQFF
TRBJ2-1,TRBV25-1,-,TRBD2,TGTGCCAGCAGAGCAAACGGAGCGGGGGCAGGGGAGCAGTTCTTC,CASRANGAGAGEQFF
TRBJ2-5,TRBV2,few,TRBD1,TGTGCCAGCTGTGACAGGGTGGAGACCCAGTACTTC,CASCDRVETQYF
TRBJ2-3,TRBV7-2,-,TRBD1,TGTGCCAGCAGTTCGACAGGGGATACGCAGTATTTT,CASSSTGDTQYF
TRBJ1-5,TRBV30,few,-,TGTGCCTGGAGTGGGTACGGGAATAGCAATCAGCCCCAGCATTTT,CAWSGYGNSNQPQHF
TRBJ1-1,TRBV11-2,few,-,TGTGCCAGCCGAGTTTCGGACACCCGGGCCATGAACACTGAAGCTTTCTTT,CASRVSDTRAMNTEAFF
TRBJ1-5,TRBV6-6,few,-,TGTGCCAGCAGTTCTTTCACGGCTAGCAATCAGCCCCAGCATTTT,CASSSFTASNQPQHF
TRBJ1-5,TRBV2,many,TRBD1,TGTGCCAGCAGCGCCTACGACAGGGCAGTTCAGCCCCAGCATTTT,CASSAYDRAVQPQHF
TRBJ2-5,TRBV2,-,TRBD2,TGTGCCAGCAGCCTGGGTACGCGGGAGGAGGGGGAGACCCAGTACTTC,CASSLGTREEGETQYF
TRBJ1-1,TRBV2,few,-,TGTGCCAGCAGGAACGACATGAACACTGAAGCTTTCTTT,CASRNDMNTEAFF
TRBJ2-5,TRBV19,few,-,TGTGCCAGTAGTCTAAGCGGCGACAGGCTACGAGAGACCCAGTACTTC,CASSLSGDRLRETQYF
TRBJ2-3,TRBV29-1,-,-,TGCAGCGTTGTTGGCTTGCGCGGCCTAGGGGCAGATACGCAGTATTTT,CSVVGLRGLGADTQYF
TRBJ1-2,TRBV5-1,-,TRBD1,TGCGCCAGCAGCTTGGTGGGACAGGGTCTCTCTGGCTACACCTTC,CASSLVGQGLSGYTF
TRBJ2-3,TRBV28,-,-,TGTGCCAGCAAGCCCGGAGGAACCGATACGCAGTATTTT,CASKPGGTDTQYF
TRBJ2-3,TRBV9,-,-,TGTGCCAGCAGCGAAGCGAGACGAGGCCTCACAGATACGCAGTATTTT,CASSEARRGLTDTQYF
TRBJ2-7,TRBV2,-,-,TGTGCCAGCAGTGAATGGAGGACGGGGGACGAGCAGTACTTC,CASSEWRTGDEQYF
TRBJ2-7,TRBV5-1,-,TRBD1,TGCGCCAGCAGCCGGGACAGGAACTACGAGCAGTACTTC,CASSRDRNYEQYF
TRBJ1-4,TRBV15,-,TRBD1,TGTGCCACCCGGGACAGGGGAAATGAAAAACTGTTTTTT,CATRDRGNEKLFF
TRBJ1-4,TRBV11-2,-,-,TGTGCCAGCAGCCCACGGCCCCCGAAACTGTTTTTT,CASSPRPPKLFF
TRBJ2-1,TRBV2,-,-,TGTGCCAGCAGTGAAGCGCGGGGCAATGAGCAGTTCTTC,CASSEARGNEQFF
TRBJ2-5,TRBV6-1,-,TRBD1,TGTGCCACGAACACCGGGACAGGGGTTAAGGAGACCCAGTACTTC,CATNTGTGVKETQYF
TRBJ2-5,TRBV5-1,-,-,TGCGCCAGCAGCTTCGGGGGCAGTGAGACCCAGTACTTC,CASSFGGSETQYF
TRBJ1-2,TRBV7-2,-,-,TGTGCCAGCAGCTCCCCGGGAGGGGACTATGGCTACACCTTC,CASSSPGGDYGYTF
TRBJ2-7,TRBV7-2,many,-,TGTGCCAGCAGCTCAACTCCCCGGGTTCTCGAGCAGTACTTC,CASSSTPRVLEQYF
TRBJ1-5,TRBV2,-,-,TGTGCCAGCAGGCTGGACAGTTATAGCAATCAGCCCCAGCATTTT,CASRLDSYSNQPQHF
TRBJ2-7,TRBV6-5,-,TRBD2,TGTGCCAGCAGTTCAACCGCGGGGGGGGCCGGGTACGAGCAGTACTTC,CASSSTAGGAGYEQYF
TRBJ2-7,TRBV5-1,few,-,TGCGCCAGCAGCTTAGAGAGGGGGAGCTCCTACGAGCAGTACTTC,CASSLERGSSYEQYF
TRBJ2-2,TRBV6-4,-,-,TGTGCCAGCAGTGACTCTGGAGGGAGCACCGGGGAGCTGTTTTTT,CASSDSGGSTGELFF
TRBJ2-1,TRBV7-2,-,-,TGTGCCAGCAGCTTTACGTTTCTCTATGAGCAGTTCTTC,CASSFTFLYEQFF
TRBJ2-6,TRBV30,-,-,TGTGCCTGGAGTGTAGGTACTCAGTCCAACGTCCTGACTTTC,CAWSVGTQSNVLTF
TRBJ2-1,TRBV30,once,-,TGTGCCTGGAGTGTACGAGTTAGCGAGCAGTTCTTC,CAWSVRVSEQFF
TRBJ2-7,TRBV29-1,-,TRBD2,TGCAGCGTAGGACTAGCGCGGACCTACGAGCAGTACTTC,CSVGLARTYEQYF
TRBJ1-5,TRBV7-2,-,-,TGTGCCAGCAGCTCTTACCGGGACGGAGCCTTTCCCCAGCATTTT,CASSSYRDGAFPQHF
TRBJ2-7,TRBV29-1,-,TRBD2,TGCAGCGTTTCCGAGCGGGGTCGCTCCTACGAGCAGTACTTC,CSVSERGRSYEQYF
TRBJ1-4,TRBV5-1,-,-,TGCGCCAGCAGCTTGTCTAGTACGAATGAAAAACTGTTTTTT,CASSLSSTNEKLFF
TRBJ2-7,TRBV2,-,-,TGTGCCAGCAGCTACACCAAGGGGGGCGGAGAGCAGTACTTC,CASSYTKGGGEQYF
TRBJ1-4,TRBV29-1,few,TRBD1,TGCAGCTTCCGGGGACAGGGATCCGAAAAACTGTTTTTT,CSFRGQGSEKLFF
TRBJ2-7,TRBV28,few,-,TGTGCCAGTGCCCTAGGTGGAGGTGAGCAGTACTTC,CASALGGGEQYF
TRBJ2-3,TRBV27,-,-,TGTGCCAGCGCCCGTCGATTCGCGGGATCGACAGATACGCAGTATTTT,CASARRFAGSTDTQYF
TRBJ1-1,TRBV7-8,-,-,TGTGCCAGCAGCTCGACAAGGGCTGAAGCTTTCTTT,CASSSTRAEAFF
TRBJ1-1,TRBV7-3,-,-,TGTGCCAGCAGCTTAACCAGGAACACTGAAGCTTTCTTT,CASSLTRNTEAFF